The 12 T cell receptor beta chains listed next were all sequenced from one sample in a study of T cell repertoires in cytomegalovirus infection (dated by TCRdb to between 2018 and 2021). The data were produced on an Illumina HiSeq 1500. TCRdb itself trimmed the public reads at Q25 with fastp, ran MiXCR and retained productive beta chains. Rows with a matching CDR3 protein are joined into one entry that keeps the most common DNA and genes. The sample contains 200,000 to 250,000 distinct CDR3 sequences, roughly 20% of them found a single time. The ten largest make up roughly 18% of the sample. Sequencing was carried out using CD8+ T cells from PBMCs. The receptors were gathered from a human donor in good health (CMV status not recorded). Some clones in this sample may be carry-over from other donors' samples.

The chain combines TRBV12-3 or TRBV12-4 with TRBJ2-1; D call uncertain. V lost 6 bases, J lost 3 bases, and 12 bases lay in between. This CDR3 is 14 amino acids long. The CDR3 is CASSPYSIYNEQFF. DNA of the CDR3: TGTGCCAGCAGCCCATATAGTATCTACAATGAGCAGTTCTTC.

This chain connects TRBV28 to TRBJ2-7; 12 bases match TRBD2. Looked up from germline, CDR1 is MDHEN and CDR2 is SYDVKM. V shed 3 bases, J shed 5 bases, and the junction held 8 bases outside the gene matches. The CDR3 loop spans 16 amino acids. The CDR3 sequence: CASSFPLAGGSDEQYF. The CDR3 region has the DNA TGTGCCAGCAGTTTTCCACTAGCGGGGGGAAGCGACGAGCAGTACTTC. The full variable domain, in which reference TRBV28 and TRBJ2-7 provide the parts outside the CDR3, is DVKVTQSSRYLVKRTGEKVFLECVQDMDHENMFWYRQDPGLGLRLIYFSYDVKMKEKGDIPEGYSVSREKKERFSLILESASTNQTSMYLCASSFPLAGGSDEQYFGPGTRLTVT.

The V gene is TRBV7-9, the J gene TRBJ1-1; no clear D gene. Germline CDR1 is SEHNR and CDR2 is FQNEAQ (reference sequence). Trimming took off 5 bases at V and 5 bases at J, with 9 bases between the two ends. The CDR3 contains 12 residues. This chain's CDR3 is CASSRGWTEAFF. CDR3 DNA sequence: TGTGCCAGCAGCCGCGGATGGACTGAAGCTTTCTTT.

As regards this clonotype: This could be a read error, since a much larger clone is one nucleotide away. This sequence joins TRBV19 and TRBJ1-6; 7 positions match TRBD1. Per the germline V gene, CDR1 is LNHDA and CDR2 is SQIVND (reference sequence). The CDR3 runs 15 residues. Here the CDR3 DNA reads TGTGCCAGTAGTATGGCAGACAGGGTCGATTCACACCTCCACTTT. This codes for CASSMADRVDSHLHF.

This clonotype was detected only a few times. V usage is TRBV5-1 and J usage is TRBJ2-2; 8 bases align to TRBD2. The CDR3 runs to 16 residues. Germline CDR1 and CDR2: SGHRS and YFSETQ. Trimming at V came to 0 bases and at J to 5 bases, leaving 6 bases not matched to a gene. The CDR3 nucleotides are TGCGCCAGCAGCTTGGCTGATAGCGGGGAGACCGGGGAGCTGTTTTTT. Amino acid sequence: CASSLADSGETGELFF.

The chain joins TRBV14 to TRBJ2-7; maybe TRBD2 (5 bases). Deletions cut 5 bases from V and 3 bases from J, with 11 bases between. In germline, CDR1 is SGHDN, CDR2 FVKESK. The CDR3 totals 13 residues. In nucleotides, the CDR3 is TGTGCCAGCAGCTACGGGGTTTACTACGAGCAGTACTTC. Encoded protein: CASSYGVYYEQYF.

The rearrangement uses TRBV7-9 and TRBJ2-3, with 14 bases identical to TRBD2. This CDR3 has 17 residues. Losses at the gene ends were 5 bases for V and 4 bases for J; bases not matched to a gene: 8. CDR1 and CDR2 (germline): SEHNR, FQNEAQ (reference sequence). The CDR3 DNA sequence: TGTGCCAGCAGCCCGAGGACTAGCGGGGGGCGGGCAGATACGCAGTATTTT. Its protein is CASSPRTSGGRADTQYF.

This clonotype ranks as medium-sized. This chain connects TRBV2 to TRBJ1-2; perhaps TRBD1 as D (5 bases). Germline loops: CDR1 SNHLY, CDR2 FYNNEI. V gave up 3 bases and J gave up 0 bases, with 11 bases separating them. The CDR3 extends over 15 amino acids. The CDR3 nucleotides read TGTGCCAGCAGTGAGGAGACAGCCGCTAACTATGGCTACACCTTC. The encoded protein is CASSEETAANYGYTF.

This clonotype was counted ten times or more. This rearrangement joins TRBV7-8 to TRBJ2-7; D is unresolved. V was trimmed by 5 bases and J by 2 bases, leaving 10 bases between them. Germline loops: CDR1 SGHVS, CDR2 FQNEAQ. This CDR3 spans 13 amino acids. CDR3 DNA sequence: TGTGCCAGCAGCCCATCCCGAGCCTACGAGCAGTACTTC. Translation gives CASSPSRAYEQYF.

This clonotype was seen ten or more times. V usage is TRBV7-6 and J usage is TRBJ2-1; no firm D call. From germline, CDR1 is SGHVS and CDR2 FNYEAQ. The V and J ends lost 4 bases and 8 bases respectively, with 18 bases between them. The CDR3 loop spans 15 amino acids. This chain's CDR3 is CASSSGGPLVDEQFF. The CDR3 nucleotides read TGTGCCAGCAGCTCCGGTGGCCCACTCGTCGATGAGCAGTTCTTC.

The chain couples TRBV5-1 to TRBJ1-1; D not resolved. CDR1 and CDR2 (germline): SGHRS, YFSETQ. With 4 bases removed from V and 7 bases from J, the gap between germline ends came to 17 bases. This CDR3 has 14 amino acids. The CDR3 sequence: CASSPREGVNEAFF. The DNA for the CDR3 is TGCGCCAGCAGCCCGAGGGAGGGCGTTAATGAAGCTTTCTTT.

This rearrangement joins TRBV7-9 to TRBJ1-1, with TRBD1 identical over 7 bases. The junction had 7 bases not matched to a gene; V was cut back by 3 bases and J by 3 bases. The CDR3 contains 15 residues. Looked up from germline, CDR1 is SEHNR and CDR2 is FQNEAQ (reference sequence). The CDR3, as DNA: TGTGCCAGCAGCTTCTCCCAGGGGGAGGACACTGAAGCTTTCTTT. Amino acids: CASSFSQGEDTEAFF.